This T cell receptor beta chain was recorded in a study of CD8 T cells in ankylosing spondylitis. With V trimmed by 1 base and J by 5 bases, 6 bases remained unmatched. This CDR3 region has 15 residues. From germline, CDR1 is SGHDT and CDR2 YYEEEE. TCRdb used MiXCR to reprocess the 5' RACE reads, holding one entry per CDR3 protein. The table lists more than 250,000 distinct CDR3 sequences, under 14% of them singletons. This clonotype was recorded many times. V usage is TRBV5-6 and J usage is TRBJ1-5; 7 bases are a match to TRBD1. The sequenced sample consisted of blood, either unsorted or a sorted T cell fraction (not recorded which). The TCR originated in a female donor with ankylosing spondylitis or in good health (not recorded which). CDR3 DNA: TGTGCCAGCAGCTTGTTCAGGGACAGAGATCAGCCCCAGCATTTT. It codes for CASSLFRDRDQPQHF. Looking up the rest from reference TRBV5-6 and TRBJ1-5 gives the full variable domain: DAGVTQSPTHLIKTRGQQVTLRCSPKSGHDTVSWYQQALGQGPQFIFQYYEEEERQRGNFPDRFSGHQFPNYSSELNVNALLLGDSALYLCASSLFRDRDQPQHFGDGTRLSIL.